The subject of this entry is one T cell receptor (beta chain). The CDR3 spans 15 residues. Per germline, CDR1 SGHTA and CDR2 FQGNSA. V shed 2 bases, J shed 0 bases, and the junction held 2 bases outside the gene matches. Sequencing used immunoSEQ multiplex PCR; TCRdb keeps in-frame clones, though not all of them. The repertoire consists of about 97,000 clones, with around 96% occurring once and the leading ten covering roughly 0.31%. The sample belongs to a study of technical replicates of blood from a handful of donors. The chain carries TRBV7-2 and TRBJ2-7; 9 nucleotides align to TRBD1. Input material: T cells isolated from PBMCs. The receptor was isolated from a human donor in good health. CDR3 sequence: CASSLTGQGSYEQYF. In DNA form, the CDR3 reads TGTGCCAGCAGCTTAACGGGACAGGGCTCCTACGAGCAGTACTTC.